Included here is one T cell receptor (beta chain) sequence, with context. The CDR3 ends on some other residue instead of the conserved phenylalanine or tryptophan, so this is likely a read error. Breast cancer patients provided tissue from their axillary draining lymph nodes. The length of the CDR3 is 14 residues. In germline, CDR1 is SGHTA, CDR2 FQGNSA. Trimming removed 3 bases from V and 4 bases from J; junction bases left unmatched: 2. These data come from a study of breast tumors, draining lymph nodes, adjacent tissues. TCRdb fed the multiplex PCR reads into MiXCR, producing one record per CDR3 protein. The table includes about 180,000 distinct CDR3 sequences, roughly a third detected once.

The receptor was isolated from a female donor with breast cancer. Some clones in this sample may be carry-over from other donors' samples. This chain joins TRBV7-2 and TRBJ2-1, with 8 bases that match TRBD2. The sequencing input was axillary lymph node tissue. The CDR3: CASSLTSVYNEQFL. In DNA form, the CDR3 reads TGTGCCAGCAGCTTGACTAGCGTTTACAATGAGCAGTTCCTC.